The rows below give T cell receptor beta chains drawn from one sample of a study of control samples from healthy donors and cancer patients. Measured with immunoSEQ multiplex PCR; TCRdb has only the in-frame clones, and not every one. The data show some 56,000 clones, 90% to 95% seen once. The sequencing sample was made of blood. Receptors originate from a man aged 25-45 years in good health. The CDR3 runs from the conserved cysteine through the conserved F or W. D genes are given only for firm matches. Size is omitted from some rows. Given values are once, few, many or a class for expanded clones.

CAISGDDEAFF	TGTGCCATCAGTGGCGATGATGAAGCTTTCTTT	-	TRBV10-3	-	TRBJ1-1
CASSLVLAHEQYF	TGTGCCAGCAGCTTAGTTCTAGCGCACGAGCAGTACTTC	-	TRBV7-8	-	TRBJ2-7
CATSRRTAGSGNTIYF	TGTGCCACCAGCAGAAGGACAGCCGGCTCTGGAAACACCATATATTTT	-	TRBV15	-	TRBJ1-3
CSVVNRVGGYTF	TGCAGCGTTGTTAACAGGGTGGGTGGCTACACCTTC	once	TRBV29-1	-	TRBJ1-2
CARGLAGNTGELFF	TGCGCCAGGGGACTAGCGGGGAACACCGGGGAGCTGTTTTTT	once	TRBV10-1	TRBD2	TRBJ2-2
CASTVGSGNDGELFF	TGTGCCAGCACCGTGGGCAGCGGGAACGACGGGGAGCTGTTTTTT	-	TRBV9	TRBD2	TRBJ2-2
CASTHLAGVKTDTQYF	TGTGCCAGCACCCACCTAGCGGGAGTAAAGACAGATACGCAGTATTTT	-	TRBV28	TRBD2	TRBJ2-3
CASSYLDPYNSPLHF	TGTGCCAGCAGTTACCTGGACCCCTATAATTCACCCCTCCACTTT	-	TRBV6-5	-	TRBJ1-6
CASSHGTGSSYEQYF	TGCGCCAGCAGCCATGGGACGGGCAGCTCCTACGAGCAGTACTTC	-	TRBV4-1	-	TRBJ2-7
CASSPTSRGPTYEQYF	TGTGCCAGCAGCCCCACAAGCCGCGGGCCTACCTACGAGCAGTACTTC	-	TRBV3-1/TRBV3-2	-	TRBJ2-7
CAWRMGSSSYNEQFF	TGTGCCTGGAGGATGGGCTCGAGCTCCTACAATGAGCAGTTCTTC	-	TRBV30	-	TRBJ2-1
CASSKAGDRYEQYF	TGTGCCAGCAGTAAGGCAGGGGATCGTTACGAGCAGTACTTC	once	TRBV28	-	TRBJ2-7
CASGGLGRMSPFSYNEQFF	TGTGCCAGCGGTGGTCTAGGCAGAATGTCTCCTTTCTCCTACAATGAGCAGTTCTTC	-	TRBV28	-	TRBJ2-1
CASSGGGTIQETQYF	TGTGCCAGCAGCGGAGGGGGGACAATCCAAGAGACCCAGTACTTC	-	TRBV9	-	TRBJ2-5
CASSLTPSSYEQYF	TGTGCCAGCAGTCTGACTCCCAGCTCCTACGAGCAGTACTTC	-	TRBV27	-	TRBJ2-7
CATQESGGSSYEQYF	TGTGCCACCCAGGAGAGCGGGGGCAGCTCCTACGAGCAGTACTTC	-	TRBV28	TRBD2	TRBJ2-7
CASSLNRYTRHEQYF	TGTGCCAGCTCACTTAACAGGTATACTAGGCACGAGCAGTACTTC	-	TRBV18	-	TRBJ2-7
CATGQVPTNEKLFF	TGTGCCACGGGACAGGTGCCAACTAATGAAAAACTGTTTTTT	-	TRBV10-3	TRBD1	TRBJ1-4
CASSRDHRTEAFF	TGTGCCAGCAGCCGTGATCATCGGACTGAAGCTTTCTTT	-	TRBV27	-	TRBJ1-1
CASSLRKGTHSYNEQFF	TGTGCCAGCAGCTTAAGAAAGGGGACCCACTCCTACAATGAGCAGTTCTTC	once	TRBV11-2	-	TRBJ2-1
CASSLGSATNEKLFF	TGCGCCAGCAGCCTTGGGAGTGCAACTAATGAAAAACTGTTTTTT	-	TRBV5-1	-	TRBJ1-4
CASSSTIGGDSPLHF	TGCGCCAGCAGCTCGACGATAGGGGGGGATTCACCCCTCCACTTT	few	TRBV5-1	-	TRBJ1-6
CASSSLSGPPTDTQYF	TGCGCCAGCAGCTCCCTCTCCGGTCCTCCCACAGATACGCAGTATTTT	-	TRBV5-1	-	TRBJ2-3
CASRTLAAERGRGDTQYF	TGTGCCAGCAGGACTCTGGCGGCGGAGCGGGGGCGCGGGGATACGCAGTATTTT	-	TRBV27	TRBD2	TRBJ2-3
CASSSQGNQPQHF	TGTGCCAGCAGTAGTCAGGGCAATCAGCCCCAGCATTTT	-	TRBV6-5	-	TRBJ1-5
CASSVQGRAESTGELFF	TGTGCCAGCAGCGTCCAGGGGAGGGCCGAGAGCACCGGGGAGCTGTTTTTT	-	TRBV9	-	TRBJ2-2
CASSPTPGTSGRNEQFF	TGTGCCAGCAGCCCGACTCCCGGGACTAGCGGGAGGAATGAGCAGTTCTTC	-	TRBV7-3	TRBD2	TRBJ2-1
CASSRTVYEQYF	TGTGCCAGCAGTCGGACTGTCTACGAGCAGTACTTC	-	TRBV28	-	TRBJ2-7
CASSQELAGATDTQYF	TGTGCCAGCAGCCAAGAATTAGCGGGAGCCACAGATACGCAGTATTTT	-	TRBV3-1/TRBV3-2	TRBD2	TRBJ2-3
CASSQGGQPQHF	TGTGCCAGCAGCCAAGGGGGTCAGCCCCAGCATTTT	-	TRBV3-1/TRBV3-2	-	TRBJ1-5
CSVAAGGKSYEQYF	TGCAGCGTTGCGGCAGGGGGTAAATCCTACGAGCAGTACTTC	-	TRBV29-1	TRBD1	TRBJ2-7
CASSLNGGGVTEAFF	TGTGCCAGCAGTTTAAATGGAGGGGGTGTCACTGAAGCTTTCTTT	-	TRBV27	-	TRBJ1-1
CASSLVGGGSYNEQFF	TGTGCCAGCAGCTTGGTGGGCGGGGGCTCCTACAATGAGCAGTTCTTC	-	TRBV5-6	TRBD2	TRBJ2-1
CASSPGLVLETQYF	TGCGCCAGCAGCCCCGGACTAGTCCTCGAGACCCAGTACTTC	-	TRBV4-1	TRBD2	TRBJ2-5
CASSEELAGDQETQYF	TGTGCCAGCAGCGAAGAACTAGCGGGGGACCAAGAGACCCAGTACTTC	-	TRBV5-6	TRBD2	TRBJ2-5
CATSSPTDSSYEQYF	TGTGCCACCAGCAGCCCGACGGACAGCTCCTACGAGCAGTACTTC	-	TRBV15	-	TRBJ2-7
CASSLGGGGGYGMYWNEQFF	TGTGCCAGCAGTTTAGGGGGCGGAGGCGGTTATGGGATGTATTGGAATGAGCAGTTCTTC	-	TRBV28	-	TRBJ2-1
CSGTRDRGMNEQFF	TGCAGCGGCACCCGGGACAGGGGGATGAATGAGCAGTTCTTC	-	TRBV29-1	TRBD1	TRBJ2-1
CASSRSGRGYGYTF	TGTGCCAGCAGCAGGTCGGGCAGGGGCTATGGCTACACCTTC	-	TRBV14	-	TRBJ1-2
CASSDSGTGAEKLFF	TGTGCCAGCAGTGATTCCGGGACAGGGGCTGAAAAACTGTTTTTT	few	TRBV6-1	TRBD1	TRBJ1-4
CAISVESGYTF	TGTGCCATCAGTGTCGAGTCGGGCTACACCTTC	-	TRBV10-3	-	TRBJ1-2
CASRNRQRAGQETQYF	TGTGCCAGCAGGAACCGGCAGCGGGCGGGGCAAGAGACCCAGTACTTC	-	TRBV5-4	-	TRBJ2-5
CASSDSAGEAKEQFF	TGTGCCAGCAGCGACTCCGCGGGAGAGGCTAAAGAGCAGTTCTTC	once	TRBV9	TRBD2	TRBJ2-1
CASSRDVNTEAFF	TGTGCCAGCAGCCGGGACGTTAACACTGAAGCTTTCTTT	-	TRBV6-2/TRBV6-3	-	TRBJ1-1
CASSLAAGEQFF	TGTGCCAGTAGTCTCGCGGCGGGTGAGCAGTTCTTC	-	TRBV19	-	TRBJ2-1
CASSKAEGGRHANTGELFF	TGTGCCAGCAGCAAAGCGGAGGGGGGGAGGCACGCGAACACCGGGGAGCTGTTTTTT	-	TRBV21-1	-	TRBJ2-2
CASSAGTGNMRNAFF	TGTGCCAGCAGCGCCGGGACAGGGAACATGAGGAATGCTTTCTTT	-	TRBV5-4	TRBD1	TRBJ1-1
CASSLRRATDTQYF	TGTGCCAGCAGCTTAAGGCGGGCCACAGATACGCAGTATTTT	-	TRBV7-2	-	TRBJ2-3